The 29 T cell receptor beta chains below all came from one sample that was sequenced in a study of shared clonotypes between healthy human individuals. Profiled with immunoSEQ multiplex PCR; TCRdb holds only in-frame clones, not every one. The data show over 2,000,000 clones, just under 95% seen once. The naive CD8 population came from CD45RO-negative cells selected for CCR7, without terminally differentiated effector memory CD45RA+ cells. Sequencing was performed on naive CD8+ T cells from PBMCs. Receptors originate from a man younger than 35 in good health. Some clones in this sample may be carry-over from other donors' samples.

The genes are TRBV9 and TRBJ2-2; D is perhaps TRBD2 (6 bases). Trimming left V 3 bases short and J 1 base short, with 7 bases between. Germline assignment: CDR1 SGDLS and CDR2 YYNGEE. This CDR3 is 14 amino acids long. CDR3 nucleotide sequence: TGTGCCAGCAGCGCGGGGGTGAACACCGGGGAGCTGTTTTTT. Residues: CASSAGVNTGELFF.

This chain uses TRBV7-7 with TRBJ2-5, with D possibly TRBD2 on 5 matching bases. The CDR3 loop spans 17 amino acids. V lost 0 bases and J lost 1, with 15 bases in between. Looked up from germline, CDR1 is SSHAT and CDR2 is FNYEAQ (reference sequence). Here the CDR3 DNA reads TGTGCCAGCAGCTTAGCGGAGGCTAGCCTTTTCCAAGAGACCCAGTACTTC. Translation: CASSLAEASLFQETQYF. The full variable domain, with the rest looked up from reference TRBV7-7 and TRBJ2-5, is GAGVSQSPRYKVTKRGQDVTLRCDPISSHATLYWYQQALGQGPEFLTYFNYEAQPDKSGLPSDRFSAERPEGSISTLTIQRTEQRDSAMYRCASSLAEASLFQETQYFGPGTRLLVL.

J is TRBJ2-7 and V is TRBV14; D might be TRBD1 (5 bases). Per germline, CDR1 SGHDN and CDR2 FVKESK. V was cut by 6 bases and J by 2 bases, with 14 bases left in between. This CDR3 has 14 residues. This CDR3 reads CASSVQAHPYEQYF. The CDR3 nucleotides are TGTGCCAGCAGTGTACAGGCCCATCCCTACGAGCAGTACTTC. Full variable domain (missing parts from reference TRBV14 and TRBJ2-7): EAGVTQFPSHSVIEKGQTVTLRCDPISGHDNLYWYRRVMGKEIKFLLHFVKESKQDESGMPNNRFLAERTGGTYSTLKVQPAELEDSGVYFCASSVQAHPYEQYFGPGTRLTVT.

This clone was seen a single time. The V gene is TRBV6-5, the J gene TRBJ2-5, with TRBD1 identical over 7 bases. The CDR3 totals 15 residues. Germline CDR1 reads MNHEY; CDR2 reads SVGAGI. J was trimmed by 4 bases and V by 0 bases; bases with no gene match: 5. For the CDR3, the DNA is TGTGCCAGCAGTTACTCTATGACAGGGAGAGAGACCCAGTACTTC. Translated: CASSYSMTGRETQYF.

The V gene is TRBV2, the J gene TRBJ1-3; weak D call: TRBD1 (5 bases). CDR3 length: 15 amino acids. Germline V lookup: CDR1 SNHLY, CDR2 FYNNEI. The V gene lost 4 bases and the J gene lost 0 bases, with 10 bases spanning the gap. Here the CDR3 reads CASSAGVPSGNTIYF. In DNA form, the CDR3 reads TGTGCCAGCAGTGCGGGGGTCCCCTCTGGAAACACCATATATTTT.

The V gene is TRBV9, the J gene TRBJ2-2; D is uncertain. The CDR3 is 16 residues long. Trimming took off 2 bases at V and 3 bases at J, with 14 bases between the two ends. Germline V gene sequence: CDR1 SGDLS, CDR2 YYNGEE. CDR3 amino acids: CASSVGVGIHTGELFF. The CDR3 nucleotides are TGTGCCAGCAGCGTTGGGGTGGGGATACACACCGGGGAGCTGTTTTTT.

The chain links TRBV10-3 to TRBJ2-7; 8 nucleotides agree with TRBD2. The V segment lost 10 bases and the J segment 4 bases; nucleotides outside the gene matches: 18. Germline assignment: CDR1 ENHRY and CDR2 SYGVKD. The CDR3 extends over 16 amino acids. CDR3 nucleotide sequence: TGTGCCAGCAGGGTCCCGAGCAGCGGGAGAAAGTACGAGCAGTACTTC. Protein product: CASRVPSSGRKYEQYF.

The chain uses TRBV2 and TRBJ2-7, with 7 bases that match TRBD1. The CDR3 contains 14 residues. V shed 6 bases, J shed 4 bases, and the junction held 9 bases outside the gene matches. Germline values: CDR1 SNHLY, CDR2 FYNNEI. Written as DNA, the CDR3 is TGTGCCAGCAGCCAACCGGGACAGCAATACGAGCAGTACTTC. This codes for CASSQPGQQYEQYF.

This chain uses TRBV19 with TRBJ1-1, with a weak D call TRBD1 (5 bases). Trimming stripped 7 bases from V and 4 bases from J, with 16 bases between. The germline V gene has CDR1 LNHDA and CDR2 SQIVND (reference sequence). The CDR3 totals 14 residues. The CDR3 region is CASKIGPGGTEAFF. The CDR3 coding sequence is TGTGCCAGTAAGATAGGGCCGGGGGGCACTGAAGCTTTCTTT.

The V and J genes are TRBV12-5 and TRBJ2-1, with 7 positions matching TRBD1. The ends lost 2 bases at V and 8 bases at J; junction bases unmatched: 15. The CDR3 sequence is 17 residues long. CDR1 LGHNT and CDR2 FRNRAP come from the germline V gene. As DNA, the CDR3 is TGTGCTAGTGGTTTGTTGGGCCCGACAGGGTTAAGTTATGAGCAGTTCTTC. Translating it yields CASGLLGPTGLSYEQFF. The full variable domain, in which reference TRBV12-5 and TRBJ2-1 provide the parts outside the CDR3, is DARVTQTPRHKVTEMGQEVTMRCQPILGHNTVFWYRQTMMQGLELLAYFRNRAPLDDSGMPKDRFSAEMPDATLATLKIQPSEPRDSAVYFCASGLLGPTGLSYEQFFGPGTRLTVL.

This clone was seen a few times. The chain couples TRBV19 to TRBJ1-1; D unclear. V gave up 3 bases and J gave up 3 bases, with 14 bases separating them. Germline V gene data show CDR1 as LNHDA and CDR2 as SQIVND (reference sequence). CDR3 length equals 15 residues. The CDR3 is CASSILKTRYTEAFF. DNA for the CDR3: TGTGCCAGTAGTATCCTCAAGACACGTTACACTGAAGCTTTCTTT. The entire variable domain, with the rest obtained from reference TRBV19 and TRBJ1-1, is as follows: DGGITQSPKYLFRKEGQNVTLSCEQNLNHDAMYWYRQDPGQGLRLIYYSQIVNDFQKGDIAEGYSVSREKKESFPLTVTSAQKNPTAFYLCASSILKTRYTEAFFGQGTRLTVV.

CDR3 sequence: CATRNTGTVNNEQFF. The DNA for the CDR3 is TGTGCCACTCGCAACACCGGGACTGTTAACAATGAGCAGTTCTTC. The gene calls are TRBV28 and TRBJ2-1, with a tentative D call TRBD2 (6 bases). This CDR3 is built from 15 residues. V lost 10 bases and J lost 5, with 21 bases in between. Germline lookup yields CDR1 MDHEN and CDR2 SYDVKM.

This chain joins TRBV15 and TRBJ2-1; 7 positions agree with TRBD2. From germline, CDR1 is LNHNV and CDR2 YYDKDF (reference sequence). The length of the CDR3 is 14 residues. V lost 3 bases, J lost 8 bases, and 7 bases stayed unmatched. The CDR3 here is CATSRGRGNDEQFF. The CDR3 DNA follows: TGTGCCACCAGCAGGGGGCGGGGGAATGATGAGCAGTTCTTC.

The chain has TRBV4-3 and TRBJ1-1; tentatively, D is TRBD1 (5 bases). Looked up from germline, CDR1 is LGHNA and CDR2 is YSLEER. The CDR3 has 15 residues. With 0 bases removed from V and 4 bases from J, the gap between germline ends came to 12 bases. The CDR3 nucleotides read TGCGCCAGCAGCCAAGATATGGGGCTTGTCACTGAAGCTTTCTTT. Amino acid sequence: CASSQDMGLVTEAFF.

The V and J genes are TRBV11-1 and TRBJ2-5; D remains unclear. The CDR3 contains 13 residues. V was shortened by 5 bases and J by 2 bases, with 9 bases between the two germline ends. Germline V gene sequence: CDR1 SGHAT, CDR2 FQDESV (reference sequence). This chain's CDR3 is CASSRRFQETQYF. The CDR3 bases are TGTGCCAGCAGCCGACGTTTTCAAGAGACCCAGTACTTC.

CDR3 sequence (DNA): TGCGCCAGCAGCCAAGATCCGGGATCGGATGAGCAGTTCTTC. Its protein is CASSQDPGSDEQFF. This sequence joins TRBV4-1 and TRBJ2-1, with D maybe TRBD2 (5 bases). The germline V gene has CDR1 MGHRA and CDR2 YSYEKL. The CDR3 totals 14 residues. V lost 0 bases, J lost 8 bases, and 11 bases lay in between.

V usage is TRBV7-9 and J usage is TRBJ1-1; D not resolved. Per the germline V gene, CDR1 is SEHNR and CDR2 is FQNEAQ (reference sequence). V was cut by 5 bases and J by 1 base, with 11 bases left in between. CDR3 length: 14 amino acids. This chain's CDR3 is CASSGPGSNTEAFF. For the CDR3, the DNA is TGTGCCAGCAGCGGGCCGGGGTCGAACACTGAAGCTTTCTTT.

The V and J genes are TRBV2 and TRBJ1-1; D uncertain. V lost 3 bases, J lost 1 base, and 6 bases lay in between. In germline, CDR1 is SNHLY, CDR2 FYNNEI. The CDR3 covers 13 residues. Here the CDR3 DNA reads TGTGCCAGCAGTGAGTTGTCGAACACTGAAGCTTTCTTT. Protein sequence: CASSELSNTEAFF.

In this sample, this clone turned up once. The gene calls are TRBV25-1 and TRBJ2-7; D gene ambiguous. The CDR3 loop spans 14 amino acids. CDR1 MGHDK and CDR2 SYGVNS come from the germline V gene. V lost 6 bases, J lost 1 base, and 13 bases lay in between. The CDR3 here is CASSHPLRSYEQYF. The CDR3 DNA sequence: TGTGCCAGCAGCCACCCTTTACGGTCCTACGAGCAGTACTTC.

To note about this clone: Other DNA variants within this sample encode the same CDR3. The V gene is TRBV28, the J gene TRBJ2-2; D may be TRBD1 (5 bases). The CDR3 totals 13 residues. V shed 4 bases and J shed 4 bases, with 7 bases lying between them. CDR1 and CDR2 from the germline V gene are MDHEN and SYDVKM. CDR3 nucleotides: TGTGCCAGCAGTTATAGGGGCACCGGGGAGCTGTTTTTT. It translates to CASSYRGTGELFF.

The gene calls are TRBV7-9 and TRBJ2-2; weak D call: TRBD2 (6 bases). V was trimmed by 4 bases and J by 1 base, leaving 13 bases between them. The CDR3 runs 16 residues. Germline V gene sequence: CDR1 SEHNR, CDR2 FQNEAQ (reference sequence). The CDR3: CASSYAPGLNTGELFF. CDR3 DNA: TGTGCCAGCAGCTACGCTCCGGGACTGAACACCGGGGAGCTGTTTTTT.

The V gene is TRBV5-8, the J gene TRBJ2-7; D is undetermined. The germline gives CDR1 SGHTS, CDR2 YDEGEE. Trimming took off 1 base at V and 2 bases at J, with 7 bases between the two ends. The CDR3 has 13 residues. CDR3 nucleotides: TGTGCCAGCAGCTTGAGCCCGACCTACGAGCAGTACTTC. Translation gives CASSLSPTYEQYF. Full variable domain (missing parts from reference TRBV5-8 and TRBJ2-7): EAGVTQSPTHLIKTRGQQATLRCSPISGHTSVYWYQQALGLGLQFLLWYDEGEERNRGNFPPRFSGRQFPNYSSELNVNALELEDSALYLCASSLSPTYEQYFGPGTRLTVT.

In its sample, this clone was seen once. The rearrangement uses TRBV7-9 and TRBJ2-7; D remains ambiguous. The V gene lost 6 bases and the J gene lost 0 bases, with 9 bases spanning the gap. Germline V gene sequence: CDR1 SEHNR, CDR2 FQNEAQ (reference sequence). CDR3 length: 13 residues. CDR3 in DNA: TGTGCCAGCAGGAAACAAAGCTCCTACGAGCAGTACTTC. It encodes CASRKQSSYEQYF.

The V call is TRBV28, the J call TRBJ2-1, with TRBD1 matching 8 bases. CDR3 length: 16 amino acids. V shed 3 bases and J 2 bases; nucleotides not matched to a gene: 6. Germline values: CDR1 MDHEN, CDR2 SYDVKM. The CDR3 is CASSFGQGLTYNEQFF. CDR3 DNA sequence: TGTGCCAGCAGTTTCGGACAGGGTCTCACCTACAATGAGCAGTTCTTC.

This CDR3 is CSVEGQGAHYNEQFF. The CDR3 DNA follows: TGCAGCGTTGAAGGACAGGGGGCCCACTACAATGAGCAGTTCTTC. The chain links TRBV29-1 to TRBJ2-1; 10 nucleotides match TRBD1. The CDR3 contains 15 residues. Trimming cost V 1 base and J 3 bases; bases outside gene matches: 3. Germline CDR1 is SQVTM and CDR2 is ANQGSEA.

The V and J genes are TRBV4-3 and TRBJ2-7; 8 bases are shared with TRBD1. There are 16 residues in the CDR3. The trim removed 2 bases at V and 0 bases at J, leaving 6 bases unmatched. The germline CDR1 and CDR2 sequences are LGHNA and YSLEER. This chain's CDR3 is CASSQHTGGSSYEQYF. The CDR3 region has the DNA TGCGCCAGCAGCCAACATACAGGGGGAAGCTCCTACGAGCAGTACTTC.

The CDR3 nucleotides read TGTGCCACCAAGCGGGAGAGGGGCACCGGGGAGCTGTTTTTT. It is translated as CATKRERGTGELFF. J is TRBJ2-2 and V is TRBV27; 8 positions agree with TRBD2. Germline values: CDR1 MNHEY, CDR2 SMNVEV (reference sequence). The CDR3 runs 14 residues. With V trimmed by 10 bases and J by 4 bases, 8 bases remained unmatched.

This clone was detected a few times. The chain recombines TRBV6-1 with TRBJ1-1; 8 nucleotides line up with TRBD1. In germline, CDR1 is MNHNS, CDR2 SASEGT. The CDR3 contains 16 residues. Trimming cost V 3 bases and J 0 bases; bases outside gene matches: 6. The DNA of the CDR3 is TGTGCCAGCAGTGACCCAGGGGGCGAGGTGAACACTGAAGCTTTCTTT. Translation gives CASSDPGGEVNTEAFF.

The rearrangement uses TRBV6-6 and TRBJ2-3; possibly TRBD2 for D (5 bases). The germline V gene encodes CDR1 MNHNY and CDR2 SVGAGI (reference sequence). V was cut by 6 bases and J by 3 bases, with 13 bases left in between. This CDR3 spans 14 amino acids. The CDR3, as DNA: TGTGCCAGCAGGGACTTTCCCCGGACAGATACGCAGTATTTT. It codes for CASRDFPRTDTQYF.